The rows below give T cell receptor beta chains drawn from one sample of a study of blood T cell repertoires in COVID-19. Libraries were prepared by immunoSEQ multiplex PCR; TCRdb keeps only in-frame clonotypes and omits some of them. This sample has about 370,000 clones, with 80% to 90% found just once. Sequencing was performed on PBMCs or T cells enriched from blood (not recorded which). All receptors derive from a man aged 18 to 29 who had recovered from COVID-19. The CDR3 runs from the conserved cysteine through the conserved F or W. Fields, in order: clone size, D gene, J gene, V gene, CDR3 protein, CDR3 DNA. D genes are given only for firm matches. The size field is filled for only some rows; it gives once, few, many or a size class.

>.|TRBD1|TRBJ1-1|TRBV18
CASSPGQGTGPAFF
TGTGCCAGCTCACCTGGACAGGGGACAGGGCCGGCTTTCTTT
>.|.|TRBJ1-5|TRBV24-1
CATSGGGSNQPQHF
TGTGCCACCAGTGGCGGCGGGAGCAATCAGCCCCAGCATTTT
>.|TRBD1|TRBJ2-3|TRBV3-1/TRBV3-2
CASSPPGTGSSDTQYF
TGTGCCAGCAGCCCCCCTGGGACAGGGTCATCTGATACGCAGTATTTT
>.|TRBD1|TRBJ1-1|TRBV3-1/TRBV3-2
CASSQPGQGNTEAFF
TGTGCCAGCAGCCAACCCGGACAGGGAAACACTGAAGCTTTCTTT
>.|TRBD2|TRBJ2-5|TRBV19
CASSRGGEMTQYF
TGTGCCAGTAGTAGGGGGGGAGAGATGACCCAGTACTTC
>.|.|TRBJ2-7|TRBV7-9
CASSLFPKGSYEQYF
TGTGCCAGCAGCTTATTCCCTAAGGGGTCCTACGAGCAGTACTTC
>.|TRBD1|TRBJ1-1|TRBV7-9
CASSLEGQVNTEAFF
TGTGCCAGCAGCTTAGAGGGACAGGTTAACACTGAAGCTTTCTTT
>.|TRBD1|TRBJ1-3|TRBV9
CASSGGQGNTIYF
TGTGCCAGCAGCGGGGGACAGGGAAACACCATATATTTT
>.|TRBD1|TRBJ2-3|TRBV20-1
CSASRGRGTDTQYF
TGCAGTGCTAGTAGGGGGCGGGGCACAGATACGCAGTATTTT
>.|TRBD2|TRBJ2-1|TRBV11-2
CASSLRLAGELGNEQFF
TGTGCCAGCAGCTTACGACTAGCGGGGGAACTTGGCAATGAGCAGTTCTTC
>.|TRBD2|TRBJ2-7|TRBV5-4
CASSWSGTNYEQYF
TGTGCCAGCAGCTGGTCCGGGACTAACTACGAGCAGTACTTC
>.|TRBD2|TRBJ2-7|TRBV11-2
CASSSGLGRDEQYF
TGTGCCAGCAGTTCTGGACTAGGTCGGGACGAGCAGTACTTC
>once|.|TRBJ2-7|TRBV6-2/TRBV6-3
CASSYVAVIYYEQYF
TGTGCCAGCAGTTACGTTGCAGTTATTTACTACGAGCAGTACTTC
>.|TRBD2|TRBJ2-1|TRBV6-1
CASSEAVSGGYYNEQFF
TGTGCCAGCAGTGAAGCTGTTAGCGGGGGCTATTACAATGAGCAGTTCTTC
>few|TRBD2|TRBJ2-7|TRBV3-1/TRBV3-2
CASSQDGGLAGGREQYF
TGTGCCAGCAGCCAAGATGGCGGACTAGCGGGAGGTCGCGAGCAGTACTTC
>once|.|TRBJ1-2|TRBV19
CASSILRENGYTF
TGTGCCAGTAGTATTCTTCGGGAGAATGGCTACACCTTC
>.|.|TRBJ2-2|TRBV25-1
CASSEYQASGDTGELFF
TGTGCCAGCAGTGAATACCAGGCCTCCGGGGACACCGGGGAGCTGTTTTTT
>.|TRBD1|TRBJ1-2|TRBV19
CASSIQRTGRVWNYGYTF
TGTGCCAGTAGTATTCAAAGGACAGGTCGGGTATGGAACTATGGCTACACCTTC
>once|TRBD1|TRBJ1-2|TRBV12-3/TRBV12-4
CASRTGGAGYTF
TGTGCCAGCAGGACAGGGGGAGCTGGCTACACCTTC
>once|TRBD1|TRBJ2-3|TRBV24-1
CATSENRGNVDTQYF
TGTGCCACCAGTGAAAACAGGGGTAATGTAGATACGCAGTATTTT
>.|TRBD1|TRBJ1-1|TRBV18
CASSPSQGGNGGNTEAFF
TGTGCCAGCTCACCAAGTCAAGGGGGCAACGGGGGTAACACTGAAGCTTTCTTT
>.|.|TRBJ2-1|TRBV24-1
CATSAPGSHNEQFF
TGTGCCACCAGTGCCCCCGGGTCGCATAATGAGCAGTTCTTC
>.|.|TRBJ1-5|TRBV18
CASSPESTGDQPQHF
TGTGCCAGCTCACCTGAATCAACAGGTGATCAGCCCCAGCATTTT
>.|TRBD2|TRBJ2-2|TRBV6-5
CASRKGLADTGELFF
TGTGCCAGCAGGAAGGGACTAGCGGACACCGGGGAGCTGTTTTTT
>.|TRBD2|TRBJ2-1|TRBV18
CASSPTLIAGDRNEQFF
TGTGCCAGCTCACCTACATTAATAGCGGGAGATCGGAATGAGCAGTTCTTC
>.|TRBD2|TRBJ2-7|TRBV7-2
CASSLASGRGYEQYF
TGTGCCAGCAGCTTAGCTAGCGGGAGGGGTTACGAGCAGTACTTC
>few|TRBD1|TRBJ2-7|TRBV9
CASSVSPQGATYEQYF
TGTGCCAGCAGCGTGTCCCCACAGGGGGCCACCTACGAGCAGTACTTC